Shown below are 28 T cell receptor beta chains from a single sample sequenced in a study of cytomegalovirus exposure and HLA in healthy donors. Amplification used 60 Vbeta primers and 13 Jbeta primers. The protocol was immunoSEQ multiplex PCR, while the TCRdb copy is restricted to in-frame clones and leaves out a portion. In the table there are some 110,000 clones, around 75% of which are singletons. Sequenced: PBMCs. Receptor source: a woman aged 18-30 years in good health and CMV-seronegative.

The rearrangement links TRBV11-2 to TRBJ1-6, with D tentatively TRBD1 (6 bases). The V gene lost 5 bases and the J gene lost 6 bases, with 14 bases spanning the gap. The germline gives CDR1 SGHAT, CDR2 FQNNGV. The CDR3 length is 15 residues. The CDR3 is CASSPQGTVNSPLHF. The CDR3 nucleotides read TGTGCCAGCAGCCCCCAGGGGACGGTTAATTCACCCCTCCACTTT.

This clone was detected only once. The chain links TRBV5-4 to TRBJ1-1; D not resolved. The CDR3 length is 15 residues. The V end lost 3 bases, the J end lost 0 bases, and 12 bases lay between the germline ends. CDR1 and CDR2 from the germline V gene are SGHNT and YYREEE (reference sequence). The CDR3 spells CASSSAGSMNTEAFF. CDR3 bases: TGTGCCAGCAGCTCAGCGGGTTCCATGAACACTGAAGCTTTCTTT.

The chain joins TRBV5-1 to TRBJ2-7; perhaps TRBD1 as D (7 bases). Germline lookup yields CDR1 SGHRS and CDR2 YFSETQ. The CDR3 is 14 residues long. The ends were cut back, 4 bases at V and 6 bases at J, with 17 bases in the middle. Here the CDR3 DNA reads TGCGCCAGCAGCGGACGCGGGACAGCGGCCGAGCAGTACTTC. Its translation is CASSGRGTAAEQYF.

This clone rates as medium-sized (0.01 to 0.1%). The rearrangement uses TRBV28 and TRBJ2-5; D not resolved. Looked up from germline, CDR1 is MDHEN and CDR2 is SYDVKM. This CDR3 spans 13 amino acids. V lost 0 bases and J lost 6, with 8 bases in between. Here the CDR3 reads CASSLWARKTQYF. Here the CDR3 DNA reads TGTGCCAGCAGTTTATGGGCGCGGAAGACCCAGTACTTC.

This clone was observed a few times. V usage is TRBV5-4 and J usage is TRBJ1-1; no reliable D call. Germline CDR1 and CDR2: SGHNT and YYREEE (reference sequence). The V and J ends lost 0 bases and 3 bases respectively, with 6 bases between them. The CDR3 has 13 amino acids. The CDR3 DNA follows: TGTGCCAGCAGCTTGGACGGGTACACTGAAGCTTTCTTT. Amino acids: CASSLDGYTEAFF.

The chain uses TRBV2 and TRBJ2-3; 11 nucleotides align to TRBD2. With 3 bases clipped from V and 6 bases from J, the junction kept 5 bases outside the gene matches. In germline, CDR1 is SNHLY, CDR2 FYNNEI. The CDR3 extends over 15 amino acids. In DNA, the CDR3 is TGTGCCAGCAGTGAGGATAGCGGGGGGGCGGATACGCAGTATTTT. Translated: CASSEDSGGADTQYF. The complete variable domain, with remaining parts taken from reference TRBV2 and TRBJ2-3, reads EPEVTQTPSHQVTQMGQEVILRCVPISNHLYFYWYRQILGQKVEFLVSFYNNEISEKSEIFDDQFSVERPDGSNFTLKIRSTKLEDSAMYFCASSEDSGGADTQYFGPGTRLTVL.

The chain combines TRBV19 with TRBJ1-4; D unresolved. Germline values: CDR1 LNHDA, CDR2 SQIVND (reference sequence). The V end was cut by 6 bases, the J end by 2 bases, with 7 bases between. CDR3 size: 13 residues. The chain's CDR3 is CASRIQTNEKLFF. The CDR3 DNA sequence: TGTGCCAGTAGGATACAGACTAATGAAAAACTGTTTTTT.

The chain joins TRBV11-2 to TRBJ1-6; D not resolved. V was pared by 3 bases and J by 5 bases, with 8 bases between. CDR1 and CDR2 from the germline V gene are SGHAT and FQNNGV. This CDR3 spans 14 amino acids. As DNA, the CDR3 is TGTGCCAGCAGCTTCTCGCGGGATAATTCACCCCTCCACTTT. Protein: CASSFSRDNSPLHF. The full variable domain, rest sourced from reference TRBV11-2 and TRBJ1-6, is EAGVAQSPRYKIIEKRQSVAFWCNPISGHATLYWYQQILGQGPKLLIQFQNNGVVDDSQLPKDRFSAERLKGVDSTLKIQPAKLEDSAVYLCASSFSRDNSPLHFGNGTRLTVT.

This chain joins TRBV28 and TRBJ1-5, with TRBD1 as a possible D gene (5 bases). The V end was cut by 6 bases, the J end by 0 bases, with 9 bases between. This CDR3 is built from 14 residues. The germline gives CDR1 MDHEN, CDR2 SYDVKM. CDR3 sequence (DNA): TGTGCCAGCAGACAGGTTTATAGCAATCAGCCCCAGCATTTT. This gives the protein CASRQVYSNQPQHF.

A single count supports this clone. CDR3 nucleotides: TGTGCCAGCAGGCGGACAGTCCCAGGGAACACTGAAGCTTTCTTT. Translated, it gives CASRRTVPGNTEAFF. The chain couples TRBV28 to TRBJ1-1; D may be TRBD1 (6 bases). This CDR3 spans 15 amino acids. V lost 6 bases and J 1 base, leaving 15 bases between the germline ends. CDR1 and CDR2 (germline): MDHEN, SYDVKM.

The rearrangement joins TRBV27 to TRBJ1-5; D not certain. CDR1 is MNHEY, CDR2 SMNVEV, per germline (reference sequence). V was shortened by 2 bases and J by 6 bases, with 8 bases between the two germline ends. The CDR3 length is 13 residues. CDR3 amino acids: CASSLMRAQPQHF. In DNA form, the CDR3 reads TGTGCCAGCAGTTTAATGAGGGCTCAGCCCCAGCATTTT.

The V and J genes are TRBV30 and TRBJ1-1; D not resolved. Germline CDR1 reads GTSNPN; CDR2 reads SVGIG (reference sequence). The V and J ends lost 0 bases and 8 bases respectively, with 4 bases between them. The CDR3 runs 10 residues. The CDR3 coding sequence is TGTGCCTGGAGTGTGGGCGAAGCTTTCTTT. It codes for CAWSVGEAFF.

The chain is built from TRBV4-1 and TRBJ2-1; 8 bases are shared with TRBD1. Trimming took 5 bases from V and 1 from J; bases not matched to a gene: 10. The CDR3 loop spans 17 amino acids. Germline CDR1 reads MGHRA; CDR2 reads YSYEKL. The chain's CDR3 is CASSFGQGIESYNEQFF. The DNA of the CDR3 is TGCGCCAGCAGCTTCGGACAGGGCATTGAGTCCTACAATGAGCAGTTCTTC.

V and J are TRBV28 and TRBJ2-7; 7 bases map to TRBD2. The CDR3 is made up of 15 amino acids. Germline V CDR1 and CDR2: MDHEN, SYDVKM. Unmatched junction bases numbered 14, after V lost 5 bases and J lost 7 bases. The CDR3 protein is CASSPRGERGVEQYF. The CDR3, as DNA: TGTGCCAGCAGTCCCCGGGGAGAGCGGGGCGTGGAGCAGTACTTC.

The chain is built from TRBV4-2 and TRBJ2-7; TRBD2 aligns across 14 bases. Trimming at V came to 4 bases and at J to 5 bases, leaving 7 bases not matched to a gene. Germline loops: CDR1 LGHNA, CDR2 YNFKEQ. The CDR3 is 16 amino acids. This CDR3 reads CASSRRLAGGPHEQYF. CDR3 nucleotide sequence: TGTGCCAGCAGCCGCAGACTAGCGGGGGGGCCTCACGAGCAGTACTTC.

The V call is TRBV6-5, the J call TRBJ2-7, with D maybe TRBD2 (7 bases). In germline, CDR1 is MNHEY, CDR2 SVGAGI. The CDR3 totals 14 residues. V lost 6 bases and J 6 bases, leaving 18 bases between the germline ends. The CDR3 loop is CASSPRGGSGEQYF. CDR3 DNA sequence: TGTGCCAGCAGCCCCAGGGGAGGGTCGGGCGAGCAGTACTTC.

This chain joins TRBV18 and TRBJ2-5; the match to TRBD2 covers 10 bases. V lost 1 base and J lost 1; bases outside the gene matches: 3. CDR1 KGHSH and CDR2 LQKENI come from the germline V gene. The CDR3 spans 16 residues. CDR3 nucleotide sequence: TGTGCCAGCTCACCACTTAGCGGGGGGCCCCAAGAGACCCAGTACTTC. Translated: CASSPLSGGPQETQYF.

The chain employs TRBV4-2 and TRBJ1-4; D not resolved. Germline CDR1 is LGHNA and CDR2 is YNFKEQ. With 0 bases removed from V and 10 bases from J, the gap between germline ends came to 15 bases. This CDR3 has 15 residues. CDR3: CASSQDMTNGAKLFF. CDR3 sequence (DNA): TGTGCCAGCAGCCAAGATATGACTAACGGTGCAAAACTGTTTTTT.

This clone was seen a handful of times. This chain connects TRBV30 to TRBJ1-4, with D possibly TRBD1 on 6 matching bases. Germline V gives CDR1 GTSNPN, CDR2 SVGIG (reference sequence). This CDR3 is built from 14 residues. Trimming removed 0 bases from V and 7 bases from J, with 12 bases in between. CDR3 protein: CAWSVQGLGEKLFF. The CDR3 nucleotides read TGTGCCTGGAGTGTACAGGGTTTAGGTGAAAAACTGTTTTTT.

This chain connects TRBV9 to TRBJ2-2; D ambiguous. The CDR3 runs 14 residues. V lost 3 bases and J lost 6, with 12 bases in between. Germline lookup yields CDR1 SGDLS and CDR2 YYNGEE. The CDR3 nucleotides are TGTGCCAGCAGCGCCGTGCCCACAGCCGGGGAGCTGTTTTTT. This codes for CASSAVPTAGELFF. The full variable domain, completed using reference TRBV9 and TRBJ2-2, is DSGVTQTPKHLITATGQRVTLRCSPRSGDLSVYWYQQSLDQGLQFLIQYYNGEERAKGNILERFSAQQFPDLHSELNLSSLELGDSALYFCASSAVPTAGELFFGEGSRLTVL.

This clone has more than one count but fewer than ten. This chain uses TRBV9 with TRBJ1-1; D unclear. The CDR3 covers 13 residues. Germline values: CDR1 SGDLS, CDR2 YYNGEE. V lost 0 bases and J 1 base, leaving 4 bases between the germline ends. The CDR3 bases are TGTGCCAGCAGCGTAGACAGGAACACTGAAGCTTTCTTT. It translates to CASSVDRNTEAFF.

In this sample, this clone turned up once. The V call is TRBV5-1, the J call TRBJ2-1; perhaps TRBD2 as D (7 bases). V dropped 2 bases and J dropped 5 bases, with 14 bases sitting between them. Germline CDR1 and CDR2: SGHRS and YFSETQ. The CDR3 covers 15 residues. CDR3 sequence: CASSFRGANDNEQFF. The CDR3, as DNA: TGCGCCAGCAGCTTCCGGGGGGCTAACGACAATGAGCAGTTCTTC.

The J gene is TRBJ2-7, the V gene TRBV6-6; 9 positions match TRBD1. The V segment lost 2 bases and the J segment 6 bases; nucleotides outside the gene matches: 5. This CDR3 has 14 residues. Looked up from germline, CDR1 is MNHNY and CDR2 is SVGAGI (reference sequence). CDR3 nucleotides: TGTGCCAGCAGTTACGGGACAGGGCAATCCGAGCAGTACTTC. Protein: CASSYGTGQSEQYF.

This rearrangement joins TRBV27 to TRBJ1-1; 7 bases are shared with TRBD1. CDR1 MNHEY and CDR2 SMNVEV come from the germline V gene (reference sequence). With 4 bases clipped from V and 0 bases from J, the junction kept 5 bases outside the gene matches. The CDR3 is made up of 15 amino acids. The chain's CDR3 is CASSSRGQLNTEAFF. In DNA form, the CDR3 reads TGTGCCAGCAGTTCTCGGGGACAGCTGAACACTGAAGCTTTCTTT.

The chain recombines TRBV30 with TRBJ1-2; 7 nucleotides match TRBD1. The CDR3 sequence is 14 residues long. CDR1 is GTSNPN, CDR2 SVGIG, per germline (reference sequence). V lost 1 base and J lost 0; bases outside the gene matches: 2. The CDR3 protein is CAWSAQGANYGYTF. The CDR3 region has the DNA TGTGCCTGGAGTGCCCAGGGGGCTAACTATGGCTACACCTTC.

Only one count was recorded for this clone. The rearrangement uses TRBV30 and TRBJ2-1, with 11 bases lining up with TRBD2. The CDR3 sequence is 16 residues long. Germline CDR1 is GTSNPN and CDR2 is SVGIG (reference sequence). V trimming: 3 bases; J trimming: 0 bases; junction bases outside the gene matches: 4. The CDR3 region has the DNA TGTGCCTGGAGGCTAGCGGGGGGCCGCTCCTACAATGAGCAGTTCTTC. It specifies CAWRLAGGRSYNEQFF.

The chain joins TRBV7-9 to TRBJ2-1, with 8 bases matching TRBD2. The CDR3 totals 15 residues. CDR1 and CDR2 (germline): SEHNR, FQNEAQ (reference sequence). The V segment lost 4 bases and the J segment 3 bases; nucleotides outside the gene matches: 5. The CDR3 sequence is CASSSTSGIYNEQFF. CDR3 sequence (DNA): TGTGCCAGCAGCTCTACTAGCGGAATCTACAATGAGCAGTTCTTC.

CDR3 sequence: CASSSHGVRGEQYF. The CDR3 DNA follows: TGTGCCAGCAGTTCACATGGGGTTCGGGGCGAGCAGTACTTC. This chain joins TRBV27 and TRBJ2-7; maybe TRBD2 (5 bases). V shed 4 bases and J shed 6 bases, with 16 bases lying between them. The germline gives CDR1 MNHEY, CDR2 SMNVEV (reference sequence). The CDR3 is 14 amino acids.